Below, one T cell receptor beta chain is given with its context. What it binds is unknown. This record belongs to a study of cytomegalovirus exposure and HLA in healthy donors. PCR employed 60 Vbeta and 13 Jbeta primers. Only in-frame clones appear in the TCRdb table, and some are missing; sequencing was by immunoSEQ multiplex PCR. The sample lists approximately 240,000 clones; 82% were seen once. V was pared by 3 bases and J by 3 bases, with 12 bases between. This CDR3 contains 14 residues. Findings and limits, study-wide: The study reported that TCR beta sequences accurately predicted HLA-A and HLA-B alleles in most subjects. In a later analysis, approximately 15,000 TCR beta sequences were associated with HLA alleles at 0.05 false discovery rate. Associated with cytomegalovirus, according to the listing, were 164 TCR beta chains.

Regarding donors, all were healthy bone marrow donors. The source material was PBMCs. V is TRBV23-1 and J is TRBJ2-7, with D perhaps TRBD1 (6 bases). TRBV23-1 is filed as an ORF, its function uncertain. The TCR was taken from a woman in her forties in good health and CMV-seropositive. The DNA for the CDR3 is TGCGCCAGCAGTCACGTACAGGGTCGCTACGAGCAGTACTTC. Translation gives CASSHVQGRYEQYF.